This TCR beta chain was recorded in a study of cytomegalovirus exposure and HLA in healthy donors. About the study: Early release data held 85 million or so unique TCRs from HLA-typed donors. General study results and limits: Trimming of TCR beta V- and J-genes showed a link, identified in a later analysis, to a missense DCLRE1C variant.

Notes on this clone: Its target is not known. The identical CDR3 is also encoded by other nucleotide sequences in the sample.

PCR amplification relied on 60 Vbeta primers (plus 13 Jbeta primers). This table comes from immunoSEQ multiplex PCR, and its TCRdb copy is limited to in-frame clones, with some not included. The sample records about 130,000 clones, roughly 80% being singletons. The TCR was taken from a boy aged 5-17 years in good health and CMV-seronegative. The sequenced material came from PBMCs.

CDR3 sequence (DNA): TGCGCCAGCAGCTACCGACTAGCGGGCAACACCGGGGAGCTGTTTTTT. Residues: CASSYRLAGNTGELFF. This sequence joins TRBV5-1 and TRBJ2-2; 10 bases match TRBD2. CDR3 size: 16 residues. Germline V CDR1 and CDR2: SGHRS, YFSETQ. Germline trimming cut 3 bases from V and 2 bases from J; bases unmatched to any gene: 4.